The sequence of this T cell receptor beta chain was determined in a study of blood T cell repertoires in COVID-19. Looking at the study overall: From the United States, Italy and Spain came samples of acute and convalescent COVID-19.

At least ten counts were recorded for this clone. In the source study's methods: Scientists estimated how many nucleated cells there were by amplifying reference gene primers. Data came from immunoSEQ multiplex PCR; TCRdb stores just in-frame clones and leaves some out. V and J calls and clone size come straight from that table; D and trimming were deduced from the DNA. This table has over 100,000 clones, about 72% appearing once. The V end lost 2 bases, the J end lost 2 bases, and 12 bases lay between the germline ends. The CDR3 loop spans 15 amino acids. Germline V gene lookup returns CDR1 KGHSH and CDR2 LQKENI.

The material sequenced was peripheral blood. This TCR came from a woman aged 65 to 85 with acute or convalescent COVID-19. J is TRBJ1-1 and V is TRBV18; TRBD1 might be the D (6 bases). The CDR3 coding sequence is TGTGCCAGCTCACCATTTGGGGGCTCTAACACTGAAGCTTTCTTT. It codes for CASSPFGGSNTEAFF. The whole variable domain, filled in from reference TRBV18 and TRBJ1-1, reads NAGVMQNPRHLVRRRGQEARLRCSPMKGHSHVYWYRQLPEEGLKFMVYLQKENIIDESGMPKERFSAEFPKEGPSILRIQQVVRGDSAAYFCASSPFGGSNTEAFFGQGTRLTVV.